These 25 T cell receptor beta chains were sequenced from one sample in a study of CD8 T cells in ankylosing spondylitis. TCRdb called the 5' RACE reads again in MiXCR, with one record for every CDR3 protein. Of more than 150,000 distinct CDR3 sequences in the sample, roughly 20% were seen once. The sequencing input was blood, either unsorted or a sorted T cell fraction (not recorded which). The source of these receptors is a male donor aged 10 to 30 with ankylosing spondylitis or in good health (not recorded which).

This clonotype has ten or more counts. V and J are TRBV11-3 and TRBJ1-3, with unresolved D. Germline CDR1 reads SGHNT; CDR2 reads YENEEA. This CDR3 spans 12 amino acids. V was shortened by 2 bases and J by 6 bases, with 5 bases between the two germline ends. CDR3 sequence reads: CASSLSKNTIYF. The CDR3, as DNA: TGTGCCAGCAGCTTATCGAAAAACACCATATATTTT.

This clonotype was seen at least ten times. The chain is built from TRBV12-3 or TRBV12-4 and TRBJ1-1; 7 bases agree with TRBD1. This CDR3 has 15 amino acids. With 6 bases clipped from V and 1 base from J, the junction kept 8 bases outside the gene matches. CDR3 sequence: CASRPDRRQNTEAFF. CDR3 DNA sequence: TGTGCCAGCAGGCCGGACAGGAGACAGAACACTGAAGCTTTCTTT.

The chain combines TRBV7-2 with TRBJ1-1; 8 bases match TRBD1. V lost 5 bases and J lost 3; bases outside the gene matches: 8. CDR3 length equals 15 residues. The germline CDR1 and CDR2 sequences are SGHTA and FQGNSA. The CDR3 DNA is TGTGCCAGCAGCCCAACTACAGGGGGGCACACTGAAGCTTTCTTT. Its translation is CASSPTTGGHTEAFF.

This clonotype was counted many times. This sequence joins TRBV12-3 or TRBV12-4 and TRBJ1-5, with D unresolved. The CDR3 consists of 12 residues. Trimming shortened V by 8 bases and J by 7 bases, and 12 bases separated the two germline ends. This CDR3 is CASGSSRQPQHF. The CDR3 bases are TGTGCCAGCGGCAGTAGCCGCCAGCCCCAGCATTTT.

This clonotype came up many times. CDR3 DNA: TGCAGTGCGCTTCCACTAGCGGGAGTAGGAGATACGCAGTATTTT. This gives the protein CSALPLAGVGDTQYF. The V call is TRBV20-1, the J call TRBJ2-3; TRBD2 aligns across 11 bases. CDR1 is DFQATT, CDR2 SNEGSKA, per germline (reference sequence). The CDR3 is 15 residues long. The ends lost 6 bases at V and 5 bases at J; junction bases unmatched: 10.

In this sample, this clonotype turned up many times. The rearrangement joins TRBV2 to TRBJ2-2, with TRBD2 matching 9 bases. Germline lookup yields CDR1 SNHLY and CDR2 FYNNEI. The CDR3 is made up of 14 amino acids. V gave up 6 bases and J gave up 7 bases; unmatched junction bases: 6. CDR3: CASRPGTSHGELFF. The CDR3 DNA is TGTGCCAGCAGACCCGGGACTAGCCACGGGGAGCTGTTTTTT.

V is TRBV4-3 and J is TRBJ2-7; D gene unclear. Trimming pared 1 base from V and 5 bases from J, leaving 12 bases between. The CDR3 extends over 14 amino acids. CDR1 is LGHNA and CDR2 is YSLEER in the germline V gene. The CDR3 protein is CASSQGRHMNEQYF. CDR3 nucleotides: TGCGCCAGCAGCCAAGGACGGCACATGAACGAGCAGTACTTC.

This clonotype was recorded at least ten times. The chain uses TRBV7-9 and TRBJ2-1, with 10 bases aligning to TRBD2. The CDR3 sequence is 16 residues long. Losses at the gene ends were 5 bases for V and 3 bases for J; bases not matched to a gene: 7. In germline, CDR1 is SEHNR, CDR2 FQNEAQ (reference sequence). CDR3 DNA sequence: TGTGCCAGCAGCCGCGGTCTAGCGGGAGACTACAATGAGCAGTTCTTC. Translation gives CASSRGLAGDYNEQFF.

CDR3 bases: TGTGCCATCAGTGATCGCCAAAACATTCAGTACTTC. As protein: CAISDRQNIQYF. This chain links TRBV10-3 with TRBJ2-4, with D uncertain. Germline assignment: CDR1 ENHRY and CDR2 SYGVKD. V lost 3 bases and J lost 5, with 5 bases in between. The CDR3 has 12 amino acids.

The chain recombines TRBV23-1 with TRBJ2-7; unclear D gene. TRBV23-1 is flagged as an ORF with uncertain function. There are 13 residues in the CDR3. V lost 0 bases and J lost 3, with 6 bases in between. CDR3 nucleotide sequence: TGCGCCAGCAGTCAATCGATAGTCTACGAGCAGTACGTC. Translated, it gives CASSQSIVYEQYV.

At least ten counts were recorded for this clonotype. V and J are TRBV3-1 and TRBJ2-1; 12 bases fit TRBD2. Trimming cost V 1 base and J 9 bases; bases outside gene matches: 10. Germline V gene sequence: CDR1 LGHDT, CDR2 YNNKEL (reference sequence). CDR3 length equals 17 residues. The CDR3 bases are TGTGCCAGCAGCCAAGCTGGGCTAGCGGGAGGGAGTGCTGAGCAGTTCTTC. Its protein product is CASSQAGLAGGSAEQFF.

The chain joins TRBV20-1 to TRBJ1-1; a weak D match, TRBD1 (5 bases). There are 16 residues in the CDR3. V was shortened by 3 bases and J by 0 bases, with 17 bases between the two germline ends. Per germline, CDR1 DFQATT and CDR2 SNEGSKA (reference sequence). CDR3 coding DNA: TGCAGTGCTAGTCCGGGCGGCGGGGGTTTGAACACTGAAGCTTTCTTT. This sequence encodes CSASPGGGGLNTEAFF.

This clonotype was seen ten or more times. The CDR3 DNA reads TGTGCCAGCAGTTCTTTCCAGGGGTACGAGCAGTACTTC. This codes for CASSSFQGYEQYF. This sequence joins TRBV27 and TRBJ2-7; D possibly corresponds to TRBD1 (6 bases). Trimming took off 4 bases at V and 4 bases at J, with 11 bases between the two ends. The CDR3 is made up of 13 amino acids. Germline loops: CDR1 MNHEY, CDR2 SMNVEV (reference sequence).

V is TRBV20-1 and J is TRBJ2-7; D could derive from TRBD1 or TRBD2 (7 bases each). This CDR3 comprises 15 residues. Trimming stripped 6 bases from V and 3 bases from J, with 21 bases between. Germline assignment: CDR1 DFQATT and CDR2 SNEGSKA (reference sequence). The CDR3 reads CSARSPDRDYYEQYV. CDR3 DNA: TGCAGTGCCCGCTCCCCCGACAGGGACTACTACGAGCAGTACGTC.

The chain joins TRBV4-3 to TRBJ2-7; D not resolved. V gave up 1 base and J gave up 9 bases, with 7 bases separating them. The CDR3 is 11 amino acids. Germline V gene lookup returns CDR1 LGHNA and CDR2 YSLEER. The CDR3 sequence: CASSQGTVQYF. DNA for the CDR3: TGCGCCAGCAGCCAAGGAACGGTGCAGTACTTC.

This clonotype has at least ten counts. This chain's CDR3 is CASSLIYEQYF. In nucleotides, the CDR3 is TGTGCCAGCAGCTTAATCTACGAGCAGTACTTC. The chain has TRBV11-2 and TRBJ2-7, with D uncertain. The CDR3 covers 11 residues. Trimming left V 2 bases short and J 3 bases short, with 2 bases between. The germline V gene has CDR1 SGHAT and CDR2 FQNNGV.

This clonotype was seen at least ten times. The rearrangement joins TRBV20-1 to TRBJ2-1; D tentatively fits TRBD1 or TRBD2 (5 bases each). Germline V gene sequence: CDR1 DFQATT, CDR2 SNEGSKA (reference sequence). The CDR3 is 13 amino acids. The chain's CDR3 is CSIAGTNVYEQFF. Written as DNA, the CDR3 is TGCAGCATAGCCGGGACCAACGTCTATGAGCAGTTCTTC.

In this sample, this clonotype turned up a few times. The V gene is TRBV19, the J gene TRBJ2-1; possibly TRBD1 or TRBD2 for D (5 bases each). Trimming removed 5 bases from V and 8 bases from J, with 16 bases in between. CDR1 and CDR2 (germline): LNHDA, SQIVND (reference sequence). The CDR3 sequence is 14 residues long. The CDR3 DNA sequence: TGTGCCAGTAGTGCTGGGACCACCCACGATGAGCAGTTCTTC. This codes for CASSAGTTHDEQFF.

This clonotype was recorded many times. The chain is built from TRBV7-9 and TRBJ1-1; 7 bases map to TRBD1. With V trimmed by 1 base and J by 1 base, 15 bases remained unmatched. This CDR3 is built from 19 residues. Germline CDR1 and CDR2: SEHNR and FQNEAQ (reference sequence). The CDR3 is CASSLGRVGGQYSNTEAFF. CDR3 bases: TGTGCCAGCAGCTTAGGTAGGGTTGGGGGACAGTACTCGAACACTGAAGCTTTCTTT.

This clonotype was observed at least ten times. V gene TRBV20-1 combines with J gene TRBJ2-3, with D perhaps assigned TRBD1 or TRBD2 (5 bases each). The CDR3 runs 15 residues. Germline CDR1 DFQATT, CDR2 SNEGSKA (reference sequence). Trimming removed 5 bases at V and 3 bases at J, with 18 bases between. CDR3: CSALGTQFPTDTQYF. The CDR3 DNA reads as TGCAGTGCTCTGGGGACCCAATTTCCGACAGATACGCAGTATTTT.

This clonotype appeared many times. V is TRBV29-1 and J is TRBJ2-1; the match to TRBD1 covers 9 bases. The V gene's germline CDR1 is SQVTM and CDR2 ANQGSEA. V was clipped by 1 base and J by 9 bases; unmatched bases: 13. The CDR3 has 16 amino acids. CDR3 sequence reads: CSVEGTRDRVYSEQFF. The CDR3 DNA follows: TGCAGCGTTGAAGGTACACGGGACAGGGTGTATAGTGAGCAGTTCTTC.

This clonotype was counted many times. The CDR3, as DNA: TGTGCCATCAGTGAGCATGACAGGCGCAATGAGCAGTTCTTC. It specifies CAISEHDRRNEQFF. V gene TRBV10-3 combines with J gene TRBJ2-1, with D possibly being TRBD1 (6 bases). This CDR3 region has 14 residues. Germline V gene lookup returns CDR1 ENHRY and CDR2 SYGVKD. V shed 2 bases and J shed 6 bases, with 11 bases lying between them.

This clonotype was seen ten or more times. The chain is built from TRBV5-1 and TRBJ1-2; TRBD1 matches 9 bases. Germline loops: CDR1 SGHRS, CDR2 YFSETQ. V lost 4 bases to trimming and J lost 4 bases; unmatched junction nucleotides: 11. The CDR3 is 16 residues long. CDR3 amino acids: CASSKESGTGFYGYTF. The CDR3 DNA reads as TGCGCCAGCAGCAAAGAATCCGGGACAGGGTTCTATGGCTACACCTTC.

This clonotype occurred a few times. The genes are TRBV29-1 and TRBJ2-1; D remains ambiguous. Germline values: CDR1 SQVTM, CDR2 ANQGSEA. Trimming pared 4 bases from V and 2 bases from J, leaving 15 bases between. CDR3 length: 15 residues. The CDR3 loop is CSVAVWAETYNEQFF. CDR3 nucleotide sequence: TGCAGCGTTGCGGTATGGGCGGAGACCTACAATGAGCAGTTCTTC.

This clonotype occurred once. The chain recombines TRBV20-1 with TRBJ2-6, with D perhaps matching TRBD1 (6 bases). Germline V CDR1 and CDR2: DFQATT, SNEGSKA (reference sequence). V was pared by 4 bases and J by 10 bases, with 17 bases between. There are 14 residues in the CDR3. The CDR3 DNA sequence: TGCAGTGCTATCGGAAACCTAGGGGGAAACGTCCTGACTTTC. This codes for CSAIGNLGGNVLTF.